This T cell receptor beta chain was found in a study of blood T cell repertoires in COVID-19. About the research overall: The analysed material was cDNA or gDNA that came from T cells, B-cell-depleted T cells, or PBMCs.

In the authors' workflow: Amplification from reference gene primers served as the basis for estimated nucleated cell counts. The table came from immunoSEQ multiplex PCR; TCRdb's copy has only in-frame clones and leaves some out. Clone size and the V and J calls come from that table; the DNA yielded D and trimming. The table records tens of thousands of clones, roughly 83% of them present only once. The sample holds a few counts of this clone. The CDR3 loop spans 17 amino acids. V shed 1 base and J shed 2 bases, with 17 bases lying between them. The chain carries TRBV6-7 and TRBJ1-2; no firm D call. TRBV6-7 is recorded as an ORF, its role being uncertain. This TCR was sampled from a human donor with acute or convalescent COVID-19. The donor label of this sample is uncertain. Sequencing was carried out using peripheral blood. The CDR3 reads CASSYCHGGRTNYGYTF. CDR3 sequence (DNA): TGTGCCAGCAGTTACTGCCACGGCGGGAGGACGAACTATGGCTACACCTTC.